The 4 T cell receptor beta chains reported below all come from one sample, sequenced in a study of identical twins. TCRdb called the 5' RACE reads again in MiXCR, with one record for every CDR3 protein. The repertoire holds roughly 200,000 distinct CDR3 sequences, with 15% to 20% as singletons. This same sample was also taken into another study, of T cells expressing NK-cell markers.

The sample taken for sequencing was CD8+ T cells sorted from blood. The receptors derive from a woman between 18 and 29 years old in good health.

J is TRBJ2-7 and V is TRBV15; D tentatively reads TRBD1 or TRBD2 (5 bases each). The CDR3 is 15 amino acids. Germline V gene sequence: CDR1 LNHNV, CDR2 YYDKDF (reference sequence). V lost 0 bases and J lost 1, with 10 bases in between. This CDR3 reads CATSRDGTPSYEQYF. As DNA, the CDR3 is TGTGCCACCAGCAGAGATGGGACGCCATCCTACGAGCAGTACTTC.

A few counts support this clonotype. The V gene is TRBV7-6, the J gene TRBJ2-7; 7 bases agree with TRBD1. Germline V CDR1 and CDR2: SGHVS, FNYEAQ. The junction had 4 bases not matched to a gene; V was cut back by 5 bases and J by 6 bases. The CDR3 loop spans 12 amino acids. The CDR3: CASSRDRAEQYF. Here the CDR3 DNA reads TGTGCCAGCAGCCGCGACAGGGCCGAGCAGTACTTC.

This clonotype was counted between two and nine times. The rearrangement links TRBV19 to TRBJ2-1; a weak D match, TRBD2 (6 bases). The CDR3 contains 15 residues. Germline V CDR1 and CDR2: LNHDA, SQIVND (reference sequence). Trimming stripped 4 bases from V and 0 bases from J, with 10 bases between. The CDR3 here is CASSTGDGSYNEQFF. CDR3 coding DNA: TGTGCCAGTAGTACGGGGGACGGCTCCTACAATGAGCAGTTCTTC.

This chain uses TRBV7-2 with TRBJ1-2; D is unclear. Germline CDR1 and CDR2: SGHTA and FQGNSA. This CDR3 spans 14 amino acids. Trimming cost V 1 base and J 6 bases, with 12 bases left between them. This chain's CDR3 is CASSLVGGPDGYTF. CDR3 coding DNA: TGTGCCAGCAGCTTAGTTGGCGGACCCGATGGCTACACCTTC.